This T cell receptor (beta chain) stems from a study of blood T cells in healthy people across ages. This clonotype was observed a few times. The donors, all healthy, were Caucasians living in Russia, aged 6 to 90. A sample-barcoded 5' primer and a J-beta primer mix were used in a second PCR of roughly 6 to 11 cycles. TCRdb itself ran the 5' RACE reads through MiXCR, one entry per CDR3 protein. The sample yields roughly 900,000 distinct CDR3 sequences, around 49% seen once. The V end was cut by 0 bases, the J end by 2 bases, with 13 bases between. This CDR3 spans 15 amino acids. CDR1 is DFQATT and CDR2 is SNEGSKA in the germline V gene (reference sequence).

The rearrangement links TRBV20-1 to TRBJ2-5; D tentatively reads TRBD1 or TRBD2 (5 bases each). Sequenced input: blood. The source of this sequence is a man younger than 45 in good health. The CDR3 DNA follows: TGCAGTGCTAGAGATCAGCGGACATTTCAAGAGACCCAGTACTTC. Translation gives CSARDQRTFQETQYF.